This TCR beta chain was sequenced in a study of T cell responses to AZD1222 COVID-19 vaccine. Whole-study context: Samples with a second dose at about 4 or about 12 weeks were pooled together.

V lost 0 bases, J lost 4 bases, and 16 bases lay in between. The CDR3 is made up of 16 amino acids. Germline V CDR1 and CDR2: MNHEY, SVGAGI. The assay was immunoSEQ multiplex PCR, and TCRdb's table has in-frame clones only and misses some. The sample has 120,000 or so clones; just over 90% are singletons. Regarding this clone: What it binds is not known.

Whole-study findings and limits: The study found vaccine-associated CD4 TCRs spanning spike, dominant at 160-218 and 743-854. Of spike-specific TCRs, nearly half reportedly target regions left unmutated in variants.

The receptor comes from an adult in good health. Here the sequenced sample was peripheral blood, taken on day 0 of AZD1222 vaccination. The rearrangement uses TRBV6-5 and TRBJ2-7, with a possible D match to TRBD2 (5 bases). For the CDR3, the DNA is TGTGCCAGCAGTTACTCGTTGGCCACTAGTTTTTACGAGCAGTACTTC. The encoded protein is CASSYSLATSFYEQYF.